These T cell receptor beta chains were read from a single sample in a study of blood T cell repertoires in COVID-19. The repertoire was sequenced with immunoSEQ multiplex PCR; TCRdb's copy has only in-frame clones and lacks some. The sample holds 200,000 to 250,000 clones; roughly 88% are singletons and the top ten take roughly 3.7%. Sequencing used PBMCs or T cells enriched from blood (not recorded which). The receptors come from a woman under 40 who had been exposed to COVID-19. CDR3s include the opening cysteine and the closing phenylalanine or tryptophan. Each record gives: clone size, J gene, D gene, V gene, CDR3 DNA, CDR3 protein. A D gene is named only where the DNA matches it firmly. The size field is filled for only some rows; it gives once, few, many or a size class.

>.|TRBJ2-5|.|TRBV5-5
TGTGCCAGCAGCCCTGAAGGGACTCTAAACTTC
CASSPEGTLNF
>.|TRBJ2-5|.|TRBV3-1/TRBV3-2
TGTGCCAGCAGCCAAGAGGCTAGCGAGGCGACCCAGTACTTC
CASSQEASEATQYF
>.|TRBJ1-2|.|TRBV19
TGTGCCAGTAGTATCAGGACAGTGGAGGATAACTATGGCTACACCTTC
CASSIRTVEDNYGYTF
>.|TRBJ2-1|.|TRBV19
TGTGCCAGTATGTCCAGCGTTGATGAGCAGTTCTTC
CASMSSVDEQFF
>few|TRBJ2-5|.|TRBV5-5
TGTGCCAGCAGCCGTACAGGTCAAGAGACCCAGTACTTC
CASSRTGQETQYF
>.|TRBJ2-3|TRBD2|TRBV19
TGTGCCAGTAGTATATTTTCGGCGGGAGGAGTCTCAGCAGATACGCAGTATTTT
CASSIFSAGGVSADTQYF
>once|TRBJ1-5|.|TRBV28
TGTGCCAGCAGGATTCAGGGGAATCAGCCCCAGCATTTT
CASRIQGNQPQHF
>.|TRBJ2-1|TRBD2|TRBV19
TGTGCCAGCCGGACTAGCGGGAGTAACAATGAGCAGTTCTTC
CASRTSGSNNEQFF
>once|TRBJ2-1|.|TRBV21-1
TGTGCCAGCAGCAATGACAGGCTGAGGCACAATGAGCAGTTCTTC
CASSNDRLRHNEQFF
>.|TRBJ2-1|TRBD2|TRBV19
TGTGCCAGTAGTCTTGGGACTAGCGGGAGATCCTACAATGAGCAGTTCTTC
CASSLGTSGRSYNEQFF
>.|TRBJ1-6|TRBD1|TRBV5-1
TGCGCCAGCAGCCCGGATGGGACAGAGTATAATTCACCCCTCCACTTT
CASSPDGTEYNSPLHF
>.|TRBJ2-3|TRBD2|TRBV15
TGTGCCACCAGCAGAGTCGGGGGGAGGGGTGCGCAGTATTTT
CATSRVGGRGAQYF
>.|TRBJ2-2|TRBD2|TRBV18
TGTGCCAGCTCACCTCTAGCGGGAGAGAGCGGGGAGCTGTTTTTT
CASSPLAGESGELFF
>.|TRBJ1-5|.|TRBV5-1
TGCGCCAGCAGCTTGGGCGGGCATCAGCCCCAGCATTTT
CASSLGGHQPQHF
>.|TRBJ1-4|TRBD1|TRBV6-5
TGTGCCAGCAGACGACAGGGGTTCAGCGAAAAACTGTTTTTT
CASRRQGFSEKLFF
>.|TRBJ2-3|.|TRBV2
TGTGCCAGCAGGCTAGGGGGAACAGATACGCAGTATTTT
CASRLGGTDTQYF
>few|TRBJ1-1|.|TRBV28
TGTGCCAGCAGTCGGTCCGGAGGAGCTTTCTTT
CASSRSGGAFF
>.|TRBJ2-7|.|TRBV18
TGTGCCAGCTCACCACTCCCCGGGGACGAGCAGTACTTC
CASSPLPGDEQYF